The 20 T cell receptor beta chains listed next were all sequenced from one sample in a study of siplizumab effects on memory and regulatory T cells. The table came from immunoSEQ multiplex PCR; TCRdb's copy has only in-frame clones and leaves some out. The sample contains some 62,000 clones, 65% to 80% of which appear only once. Specimen: memory CD4+ T cells sorted from blood. The receptors were gathered from a human donor in good health.

V is TRBV5-4 and J is TRBJ2-1; 12 positions match TRBD2. CDR1 is SGHNT and CDR2 is YYREEE in the germline V gene (reference sequence). The CDR3 totals 16 residues. V gave up 4 bases and J gave up 6 bases; unmatched junction bases: 8. The CDR3 spells CASSPRSTSGGNEQFF. The DNA of the CDR3 is TGTGCCAGCAGCCCTCGGTCGACTAGCGGGGGCAATGAGCAGTTCTTC.

The chain is built from TRBV19 and TRBJ1-1, with D possibly TRBD1 on 5 matching bases. Trimming left V 7 bases short and J 1 base short, with 13 bases between. CDR3 length equals 14 residues. Germline V gene lookup returns CDR1 LNHDA and CDR2 SQIVND (reference sequence). The CDR3 loop is CASKGDLWNTEAFF. The CDR3 DNA sequence: TGTGCCAGTAAAGGGGACCTATGGAACACTGAAGCTTTCTTT.

The chain couples TRBV13 to TRBJ2-3; D might be TRBD1 (7 bases). Germline V gene lookup returns CDR1 PRHDT and CDR2 FYEKMQ (reference sequence). This CDR3 is 16 amino acids long. Deletions cut 4 bases from V and 4 bases from J, with 18 bases between. CDR3 bases: TGTGCCAGCAGCTCGACGACAGGGAGGAGGCCAGATACGCAGTATTTT. Translated: CASSSTTGRRPDTQYF.

J is TRBJ1-5 and V is TRBV19; 7 positions match TRBD1. This CDR3 is 16 amino acids long. The junction had 8 bases not matched to a gene; V was cut back by 6 bases and J by 0 bases. The V gene's germline CDR1 is LNHDA and CDR2 SQIVND (reference sequence). The CDR3 DNA is TGTGCCAGTAGCCAGGGACAGTTATATAGCAATCAGCCCCAGCATTTT. Its translation: CASSQGQLYSNQPQHF.

The DNA of the CDR3 is TGTGCCTGGAGTGATGGAGACCGCTATCCCCAGCATTTT. Its protein product is CAWSDGDRYPQHF. The rearrangement links TRBV30 to TRBJ1-5; no clear D. The germline V gene has CDR1 GTSNPN and CDR2 SVGIG (reference sequence). The CDR3 totals 13 residues. V was pared by 1 base and J by 10 bases, with 14 bases between.

V and J are TRBV5-1 and TRBJ2-7, with 11 bases lining up with TRBD2. V trimming: 4 bases; J trimming: 2 bases; junction bases outside the gene matches: 8. Germline loops: CDR1 SGHRS, CDR2 YFSETQ. This CDR3 comprises 16 residues. In nucleotides, the CDR3 is TGCGCCAGCAGCCCGATGACTAGCGGGGTTACCTACGAGCAGTACTTC. This encodes CASSPMTSGVTYEQYF.

V gene TRBV5-1 combines with J gene TRBJ1-2, with D possibly TRBD1 on 6 matching bases. Trimming removed 4 bases from V and 4 bases from J, with 8 bases in between. There are 12 residues in the CDR3. Germline CDR1 is SGHRS and CDR2 is YFSETQ. The CDR3 DNA sequence: TGCGCCAGCAGCAAGGACAGCTATGGCTACACCTTC. Residues: CASSKDSYGYTF.

V is TRBV5-1 and J is TRBJ1-3; D gene unclear. Deletions cut 4 bases from V and 4 bases from J, with 9 bases between. The CDR3 extends over 13 amino acids. Germline values: CDR1 SGHRS, CDR2 YFSETQ. CDR3 nucleotides: TGCGCCAGCAGCGTTTTTTTGGGAAACACCATATATTTT. Translation: CASSVFLGNTIYF.

The V gene is TRBV28, the J gene TRBJ2-7; the D is unclear. This CDR3 region has 12 residues. In germline, CDR1 is MDHEN, CDR2 SYDVKM. The V end was cut by 4 bases, the J end by 0 bases, with 4 bases between. CDR3 in amino acids: CASSSRSYEQYF. The CDR3 DNA is TGTGCCAGCAGTTCCCGCTCCTACGAGCAGTACTTC.

The rearrangement uses TRBV7-2 and TRBJ1-2, with D uncertain. V was pared by 5 bases and J by 0 bases, with 10 bases between. This CDR3 has 14 amino acids. Per germline, CDR1 SGHTA and CDR2 FQGNSA. CDR3 nucleotides: TGTGCCAGCAGCAAGTCGAATTCTAACTATGGCTACACCTTC. Amino acid sequence: CASSKSNSNYGYTF.

V usage is TRBV19 and J usage is TRBJ2-1; TRBD2 aligns across 9 bases. In germline, CDR1 is LNHDA, CDR2 SQIVND (reference sequence). This CDR3 contains 16 residues. The V and J ends lost 4 bases and 2 bases, in that order; junction bases with no gene match: 6. The DNA of the CDR3 is TGTGCCAGTAGTACCAGCGGGGGGTTGACCTACAATGAGCAGTTCTTC. This gives the protein CASSTSGGLTYNEQFF.

V usage is TRBV5-1 and J usage is TRBJ2-5, with 8 nucleotides matching TRBD2. Per germline, CDR1 SGHRS and CDR2 YFSETQ. This CDR3 is 14 amino acids long. The V and J ends lost 4 bases and 5 bases, in that order; junction bases with no gene match: 7. The CDR3 DNA sequence: TGCGCCAGCAGCCCGACGGGAGGGTGGGAGACCCAGTACTTC. Residues: CASSPTGGWETQYF.

V usage is TRBV5-1 and J usage is TRBJ1-1, with D possibly TRBD1 on 5 matching bases. V gave up 4 bases and J gave up 1 base, with 11 bases separating them. This CDR3 comprises 14 residues. Germline values: CDR1 SGHRS, CDR2 YFSETQ. In nucleotides, the CDR3 is TGCGCCAGCAGCGGAGAAACAGGGAACACTGAAGCTTTCTTT. Amino acids: CASSGETGNTEAFF.

This rearrangement joins TRBV19 to TRBJ2-1; a weak D match, TRBD1 (6 bases). CDR1 and CDR2 (germline): LNHDA, SQIVND (reference sequence). This CDR3 spans 13 amino acids. The V and J ends lost 5 bases and 6 bases respectively, with 11 bases between them. The CDR3 region is CASSPGTTNEQFF. CDR3 nucleotides: TGTGCCAGTAGTCCCGGGACAACCAATGAGCAGTTCTTC. The full variable domain, completed using reference TRBV19 and TRBJ2-1, is DGGITQSPKYLFRKEGQNVTLSCEQNLNHDAMYWYRQDPGQGLRLIYYSQIVNDFQKGDIAEGYSVSREKKESFPLTVTSAQKNPTAFYLCASSPGTTNEQFFGPGTRLTVL.

The CDR3 is CASSSGERNEQFF. CDR3 DNA: TGCGCCAGCTCTAGCGGGGAACGTAATGAGCAGTTCTTC. The chain combines TRBV5-1 with TRBJ2-1; TRBD2 agrees at 9 bases. This CDR3 has 13 residues. The germline CDR1 and CDR2 sequences are SGHRS and YFSETQ. V shed 7 bases, J shed 7 bases, and the junction held 6 bases outside the gene matches.

Only one count was recorded for this clone. The chain combines TRBV7-2 with TRBJ2-5, with TRBD2 identical over 8 bases. The CDR3 contains 15 residues. The germline V gene has CDR1 SGHTA and CDR2 FQGNSA. Trimming cost V 4 bases and J 5 bases; bases outside gene matches: 9. CDR3 bases: TGTGCCAGCAGCTCCGAGCGGGGGAGAAGGGAGACCCAGTACTTC. Amino acid sequence: CASSSERGRRETQYF.

The rearrangement uses TRBV28 and TRBJ1-4; the D gene is possibly TRBD1 (6 bases). This CDR3 spans 15 amino acids. From germline, CDR1 is MDHEN and CDR2 SYDVKM. V lost 3 bases and J 3 bases, leaving 11 bases between the germline ends. The CDR3 region is CASSFWGAANEKLFF. Here the CDR3 DNA reads TGTGCCAGCAGTTTTTGGGGGGCGGCTAATGAAAAACTGTTTTTT.

This clone turned up a few times. The chain joins TRBV6-5 to TRBJ2-5; D is uncertain. In germline, CDR1 is MNHEY, CDR2 SVGAGI. Trimming shortened V by 2 bases and J by 0 bases, and 7 bases separated the two germline ends. This CDR3 region has 14 residues. The CDR3 DNA is TGTGCCAGCAGTTACGGAGAGTACCAAGAGACCCAGTACTTC. Translated, it gives CASSYGEYQETQYF.

V is TRBV11-2 and J is TRBJ2-5; 9 nucleotides match TRBD2. The CDR3 consists of 15 residues. Per germline, CDR1 SGHAT and CDR2 FQNNGV. The junction had 2 bases not matched to a gene; V was cut back by 3 bases and J by 0 bases. The CDR3 here is CASSLLAGYQETQYF. The CDR3 bases are TGTGCCAGCAGCTTGCTAGCGGGGTACCAAGAGACCCAGTACTTC.

This chain joins TRBV29-1 and TRBJ2-3, with D perhaps TRBD1 or TRBD2 (5 bases each). This CDR3 is 14 amino acids long. The V gene's germline CDR1 is SQVTM and CDR2 ANQGSEA. V was clipped by 8 bases and J by 6 bases, with 21 bases between them. The CDR3 spells CSTVGELSVDTQYF. As DNA, the CDR3 is TGCAGCACTGTGGGGGAGTTGAGCGTGGATACGCAGTATTTT.